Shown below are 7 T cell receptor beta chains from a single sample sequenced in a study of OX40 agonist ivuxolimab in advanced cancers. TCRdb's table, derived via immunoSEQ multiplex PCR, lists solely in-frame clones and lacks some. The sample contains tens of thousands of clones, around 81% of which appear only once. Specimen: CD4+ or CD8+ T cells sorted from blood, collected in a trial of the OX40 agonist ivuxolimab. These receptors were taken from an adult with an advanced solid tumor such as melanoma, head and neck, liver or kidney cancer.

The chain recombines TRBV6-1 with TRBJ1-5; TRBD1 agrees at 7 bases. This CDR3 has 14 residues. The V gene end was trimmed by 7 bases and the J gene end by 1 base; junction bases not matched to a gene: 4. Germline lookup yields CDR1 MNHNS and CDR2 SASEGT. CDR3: CASIGTVSNQPQHF. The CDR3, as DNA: TGTGCCAGCATTGGGACAGTCAGCAATCAGCCCCAGCATTTT.

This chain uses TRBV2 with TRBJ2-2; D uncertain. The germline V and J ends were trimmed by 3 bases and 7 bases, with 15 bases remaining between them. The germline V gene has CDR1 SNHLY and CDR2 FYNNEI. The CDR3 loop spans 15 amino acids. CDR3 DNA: TGTGCCAGCAGTGACATATTTTTAAAGGGCGGGGAGCTGTTTTTT. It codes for CASSDIFLKGGELFF.

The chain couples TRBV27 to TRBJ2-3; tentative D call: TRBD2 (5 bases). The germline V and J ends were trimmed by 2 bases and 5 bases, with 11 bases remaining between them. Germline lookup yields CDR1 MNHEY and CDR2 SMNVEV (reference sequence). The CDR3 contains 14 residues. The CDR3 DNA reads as TGTGCCAGCAGTTTAAAACTAGAGGGAGATACGCAGTATTTT. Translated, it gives CASSLKLEGDTQYF.

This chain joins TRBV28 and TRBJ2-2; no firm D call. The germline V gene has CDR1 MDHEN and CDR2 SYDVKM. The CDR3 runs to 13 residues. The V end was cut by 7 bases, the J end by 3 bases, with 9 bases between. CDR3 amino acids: CASNGLDTGELFF. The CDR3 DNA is TGTGCCAGCAACGGGTTGGACACCGGGGAGCTGTTTTTT.

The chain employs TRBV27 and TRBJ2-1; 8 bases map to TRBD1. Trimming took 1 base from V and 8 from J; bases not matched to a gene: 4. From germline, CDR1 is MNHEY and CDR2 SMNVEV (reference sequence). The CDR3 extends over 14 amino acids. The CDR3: CASSLWAGGHEQFF. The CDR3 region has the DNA TGTGCCAGCAGTTTATGGGCAGGGGGCCATGAGCAGTTCTTC.

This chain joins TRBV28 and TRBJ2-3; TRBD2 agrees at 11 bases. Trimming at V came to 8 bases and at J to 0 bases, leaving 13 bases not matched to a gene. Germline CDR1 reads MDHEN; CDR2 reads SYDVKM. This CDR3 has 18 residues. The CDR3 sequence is CASSLIAGGGGSTDTQYF. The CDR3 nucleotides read TGTGCCAGCTCACTTATAGCGGGAGGGGGGGGTAGCACAGATACGCAGTATTTT.

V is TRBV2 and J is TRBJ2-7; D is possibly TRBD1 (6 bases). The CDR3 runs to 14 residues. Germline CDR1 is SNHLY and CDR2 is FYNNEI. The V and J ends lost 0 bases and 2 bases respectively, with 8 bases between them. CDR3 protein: CASSEAGGTYEQYF. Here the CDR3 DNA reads TGTGCCAGCAGTGAAGCAGGGGGAACCTACGAGCAGTACTTC.